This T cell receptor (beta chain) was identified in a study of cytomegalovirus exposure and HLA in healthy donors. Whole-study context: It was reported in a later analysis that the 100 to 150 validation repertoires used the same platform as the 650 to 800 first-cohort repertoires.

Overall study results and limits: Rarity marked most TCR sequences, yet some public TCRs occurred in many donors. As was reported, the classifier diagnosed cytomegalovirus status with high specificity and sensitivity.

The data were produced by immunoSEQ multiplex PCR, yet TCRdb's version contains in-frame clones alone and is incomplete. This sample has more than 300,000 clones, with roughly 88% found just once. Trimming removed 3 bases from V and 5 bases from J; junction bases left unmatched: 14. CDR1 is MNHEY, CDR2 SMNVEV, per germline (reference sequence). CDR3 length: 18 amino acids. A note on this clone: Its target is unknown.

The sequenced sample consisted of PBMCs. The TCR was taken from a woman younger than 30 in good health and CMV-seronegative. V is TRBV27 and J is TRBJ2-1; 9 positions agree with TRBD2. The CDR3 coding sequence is TGTGCCAGCAGTTTTATTTCTCAGGCTAGCGGGAAGCACAATGAGCAGTTCTTC. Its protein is CASSFISQASGKHNEQFF.